The rows below give T cell receptor beta chains drawn from one sample of a study of cytomegalovirus exposure and HLA in healthy donors. Clones were sequenced by immunoSEQ multiplex PCR, and TCRdb holds only the in-frame ones, with some missing. The sample shows roughly 70,000 clones, 95% to 96% of them seen only once. The sequenced sample was PBMCs. These receptors were collected from a young woman in good health and CMV-seropositive. Both conserved end residues are part of each CDR3. Each record gives: CDR3 length, V gene, D gene, clone size, J gene, CDR3 DNA, CDR3 protein. The D gene is left open where the match is weak. Only part of the rows carry a size: once, few, many, or a class if the clone is expanded.

>16|TRBV7-6|TRBD1|-|TRBJ2-7
TGTGCCAGCAGCTTAGCCCGGGACAGGGAGGGACACGAGCAGTACTTC
CASSLARDREGHEQYF
>14|TRBV10-3|-|-|TRBJ1-2
TGTGCCATCAGTGAGTCTAGGGGTCTCCATGGCTACACCTTC
CAISESRGLHGYTF
>14|TRBV5-1|TRBD2|-|TRBJ2-1
TGCGCCAGCAGCTTGAGGGCTAGCGGAAATGAGCAGTTCTTC
CASSLRASGNEQFF
>13|TRBV2|-|-|TRBJ2-7
TGTGCCAGCACGGTGGAGATCTCCTACGAGCAGTACTTC
CASTVEISYEQYF
>15|TRBV27|TRBD1|-|TRBJ2-5
TGTGCCAGCAGCCGGGGACAGCATCTACAAGAGACCCAGTACTTC
CASSRGQHLQETQYF
>12|TRBV10-3|-|-|TRBJ2-1
TGTGCCATCAGTGCTGAGGTCAATGAGCAGTTCTTC
CAISAEVNEQFF
>21|TRBV28|-|-|TRBJ2-7
TGTGCCACCGAGGTCAATAGCTGGTCTATGCGCTCTCCCTCGGGGGACTACGAGCAGTACTTC
CATEVNSWSMRSPSGDYEQYF
>15|TRBV4-2|TRBD2|-|TRBJ2-2
TGTGCCAGCAGCCCGACTAGCGGGAGACCCGGGGAGCTGTTTTTT
CASSPTSGRPGELFF
>18|TRBV7-2|TRBD2|-|TRBJ2-3
TGTGCCAGCAGCTTAGACCCCCTTTCGCTAGCGGGCCGGGATACGCAGTATTTT
CASSLDPLSLAGRDTQYF
>14|TRBV2|TRBD1|-|TRBJ2-2
TGTGCGAGCGGAGGACAGGGGCGAGGCGGGGAGCTGTTTTTT
CASGGQGRGGELFF
>15|TRBV4-2|TRBD1|-|TRBJ2-5
TGTGCCAGCAGCCAAGCGTCAGGGGGACGAGAGACCCAGTACTTC
CASSQASGGRETQYF
>14|TRBV6-5|TRBD1|-|TRBJ2-7
TGTGCCAGCTCGAAGGGGGCCCCGGGTTACGAGCAGTACTTC
CASSKGAPGYEQYF
>15|TRBV28|TRBD1|-|TRBJ2-2
TGTGCCAGCAGTCAACCGGGACAGGGTCCCGGGGAGCTGTTTTTT
CASSQPGQGPGELFF
>10|TRBV6-1|-|-|TRBJ1-2
TGTGCCACCAACAGGGCTGGCTACACCTTC
CATNRAGYTF
>15|TRBV30|TRBD1|-|TRBJ2-7
TGTGCCTGGAGTCCCCCCGGGACAGCCTCTGGAGAGCAGTACTTC
CAWSPPGTASGEQYF
>12|TRBV4-1|-|-|TRBJ2-2
TGCGCCAGCTTAGCGAACACCGGGGAGCTGTTTTTT
CASLANTGELFF
>18|TRBV7-8|-|once|TRBJ2-5
TGTGCCAGCAGCTTAAGGGTTCGCGGGGTTTTGCCTGGGGAGACCCAGTACTTC
CASSLRVRGVLPGETQYF
>15|TRBV9|-|-|TRBJ1-1
TGTGCCAGCAGCGCGCAGGGGAAATCGAACACTGAAGCTTTCTTT
CASSAQGKSNTEAFF
>14|TRBV27|-|-|TRBJ2-1
TGTGCCAGCAGTTATAGGCAGGGGTCCAATGAGCAGTTCTTC
CASSYRQGSNEQFF
>13|TRBV10-3|TRBD2|-|TRBJ2-1
TGTGCCATAGGACTAGCGGGAGGAAATGAGCAGTTCTTC
CAIGLAGGNEQFF
>17|TRBV4-2|-|-|TRBJ2-3
TGTGCCAGCAGCCAAGATGACAGACGATTTGGCACAGATACGCAGTATTTT
CASSQDDRRFGTDTQYF
>15|TRBV30|TRBD2|-|TRBJ2-1
TGTGCCTGGAGTGTAAGATCGGGACTAGCGAATGAGCAGTTCTTC
CAWSVRSGLANEQFF